These 26 T cell receptor beta chains share one sample of origin, sequenced in a study of T cell responses to AZD1222 COVID-19 vaccine. The method was immunoSEQ multiplex PCR; TCRdb's version includes in-frame clones alone and lacks a portion of them. Here the sample spans about 110,000 clones, 70% to 90% being singletons. The sequences come from peripheral blood, collected on day 0 of AZD1222 vaccination. All receptors come from an adult in good health.

The genes are TRBV5-1 and TRBJ2-1; TRBD2 agrees at 9 bases. The J segment lost 4 bases and the V segment lost 4 bases, leaving 6 bases of the junction unmatched. The germline CDR1 and CDR2 sequences are SGHRS and YFSETQ. The CDR3 covers 15 residues. The CDR3 region is CASSRTSDTYNEQFF. The CDR3 DNA follows: TGCGCCAGCAGCCGGACTAGCGACACATACAATGAGCAGTTCTTC. The entire variable domain, with the rest obtained from reference TRBV5-1 and TRBJ2-1, is as follows: KAGVTQTPRYLIKTRGQQVTLSCSPISGHRSVSWYQQTPGQGLQFLFEYFSETQRNKGNFPGRFSGRQFSNSRSEMNVSTLELGDSALYLCASSRTSDTYNEQFFGPGTRLTVL.

This chain joins TRBV5-1 and TRBJ1-3; D is unclear. Germline-derived CDR1 and CDR2 are SGHRS and YFSETQ. This CDR3 has 16 residues. Between the trimmed V and J ends, which lost 0 bases and 2 bases, there was a span of 12 bases. The CDR3 DNA sequence: TGCGCCAGCAGCTTGGTTTTCGCAGAGACTGGAAACACCATATATTTT. Its translation: CASSLVFAETGNTIYF.

The chain is built from TRBV15 and TRBJ1-6; 9 bases are shared with TRBD1. The CDR3 loop spans 15 amino acids. With V trimmed by 2 bases and J by 7 bases, 3 bases remained unmatched. CDR1 LNHNV and CDR2 YYDKDF come from the germline V gene (reference sequence). The CDR3 DNA reads TGTGCCACCAGCAGAAACAGGGGGCGAAATTCACCCCTCCACTTT. As protein: CATSRNRGRNSPLHF.

In DNA, the CDR3 is TGTGCCAGTAGGCTAGGGACGGAGAATGAAAAACTGTTTTTT. This gives the protein CASRLGTENEKLFF. This chain connects TRBV19 to TRBJ1-4; tentative D call: TRBD1 (5 bases). V lost 6 bases, J lost 5 bases, and 13 bases lay in between. The CDR3 loop spans 14 amino acids. The germline CDR1 and CDR2 sequences are LNHDA and SQIVND (reference sequence).

The rearrangement joins TRBV4-1 to TRBJ1-2; the D gene is possibly TRBD1 (5 bases). The germline V gene has CDR1 MGHRA and CDR2 YSYEKL. The CDR3 is made up of 15 amino acids. V was trimmed by 0 bases and J by 7 bases, leaving 15 bases between them. The CDR3 DNA sequence: TGCGCCAGCAGCCAAGATTACGAGGGACTCGGTGGCTACACCTTC. Translating gives CASSQDYEGLGGYTF.

The J gene is TRBJ2-7, the V gene TRBV4-1; 7 bases map to TRBD2. Per germline, CDR1 MGHRA and CDR2 YSYEKL. The CDR3 is 14 residues long. The trim removed 5 bases at V and 5 bases at J, leaving 9 bases unmatched. The CDR3 bases are TGCGCCAGCAGCGAGCGGGACTCTTTCGACGAGCAGTACTTC. Translated: CASSERDSFDEQYF.

This clone was seen only once. The chain links TRBV5-1 to TRBJ1-1; 9 bases map to TRBD1. This CDR3 spans 15 amino acids. V was pared by 4 bases and J by 0 bases, with 4 bases of the junction left unmatched. Germline-derived CDR1 and CDR2 are SGHRS and YFSETQ. The CDR3 loop is CASSRTGAVNTEAFF. DNA of the CDR3: TGCGCCAGCAGCCGGACAGGGGCGGTGAACACTGAAGCTTTCTTT.

The V call is TRBV5-1, the J call TRBJ1-2, with TRBD1 matching over 10 bases. This CDR3 has 15 amino acids. CDR1 SGHRS and CDR2 YFSETQ come from the germline V gene. V shed 3 bases, J shed 2 bases, and the junction held 4 bases outside the gene matches. The CDR3 DNA is TGCGCCAGCAGCTCTCGACAGGGGGCGAACTATGGCTACACCTTC. Translation gives CASSSRQGANYGYTF.

The chain combines TRBV9 with TRBJ2-1, with 15 bases that match TRBD2. This CDR3 has 15 residues. The V segment lost 6 bases and the J segment 7 bases; nucleotides outside the gene matches: 5. Germline V lookup: CDR1 SGDLS, CDR2 YYNGEE. For the CDR3, the DNA is TGTGCCAGCACCGTCGGGACTAGCGGGAGGAATGAGCAGTTCTTC. Its protein is CASTVGTSGRNEQFF.

The rearrangement links TRBV19 to TRBJ2-5; D may be TRBD2 (6 bases). Germline assignment: CDR1 LNHDA and CDR2 SQIVND (reference sequence). V shed 5 bases and J shed 3 bases, with 22 bases lying between them. The CDR3 runs 17 residues. The CDR3 is CASSPSSGRLAEETQYF. The CDR3 nucleotides are TGTGCCAGTAGTCCGTCATCAGGGAGGTTAGCCGAAGAGACCCAGTACTTC.

The genes are TRBV6-1 and TRBJ2-3, with D unresolved. Trimming left V 2 bases short and J 2 bases short, with 8 bases between. The CDR3 extends over 14 amino acids. The germline V gene has CDR1 MNHNS and CDR2 SASEGT. CDR3 amino acids: CASSEPQTTDTQYF. CDR3 sequence (DNA): TGTGCCAGCAGTGAACCCCAAACCACAGATACGCAGTATTTT.

This chain uses TRBV15 with TRBJ1-4, with D maybe TRBD1 (6 bases). Germline V CDR1 and CDR2: LNHNV, YYDKDF (reference sequence). The CDR3 contains 15 residues. With 0 bases removed from V and 7 bases from J, the gap between germline ends came to 12 bases. The CDR3 region is CATSRDGGPSEKLFF. CDR3 sequence (DNA): TGTGCCACCAGCAGAGATGGGGGGCCCAGTGAAAAACTGTTTTTT.

The chain combines TRBV11-2 with TRBJ2-7; D uncertain. Trimming took off 0 bases at V and 0 bases at J, with 6 bases between the two ends. CDR3 length equals 14 residues. CDR1 and CDR2 from the germline V gene are SGHAT and FQNNGV. DNA of the CDR3: TGTGCCAGCAGCTTAGACCCGAGCTCCTACGAGCAGTACTTC. Amino acid sequence: CASSLDPSSYEQYF.

The rearrangement uses TRBV7-2 and TRBJ2-7; D not resolved. Per germline, CDR1 SGHTA and CDR2 FQGNSA. This CDR3 is 13 amino acids long. V lost 1 base and J 2 bases, leaving 6 bases between the germline ends. The CDR3 is CASSLVTAYEQYF. CDR3 nucleotides: TGTGCCAGCAGCTTAGTGACGGCCTACGAGCAGTACTTC.

The sample holds a few counts of this clone. DNA for the CDR3: TGTGCCAGCAGCCTTCACACGGGAAACACCATATATTTT. It yields the protein CASSLHTGNTIYF. The chain carries TRBV6-5 and TRBJ1-3; D not certain. Germline V gene sequence: CDR1 MNHEY, CDR2 SVGAGI. V was clipped by 6 bases and J by 4 bases, with 10 bases between them. CDR3 length: 13 residues.

The genes are TRBV28 and TRBJ1-2; TRBD1 agrees at 8 bases. CDR3 size: 13 residues. J lost 4 bases, V lost 3 bases, and 1 base had no gene match. CDR1 is MDHEN and CDR2 is SYDVKM in the germline V gene. CDR3 DNA: TGTGCCAGCAGTTTGACAGGGGTCTATGGCTACACCTTC. This encodes CASSLTGVYGYTF.

The gene calls are TRBV27 and TRBJ2-1; no clear D gene. V was trimmed by 3 bases and J by 7 bases, leaving 7 bases between them. There are 12 residues in the CDR3. CDR1 MNHEY and CDR2 SMNVEV come from the germline V gene (reference sequence). CDR3 sequence: CASSLLGNEQFF. For the CDR3, the DNA is TGTGCCAGCAGTTTGCTGGGGAATGAGCAGTTCTTC.

This chain uses TRBV12-3 or TRBV12-4 with TRBJ1-1, with a tentative D call TRBD1 (6 bases). The CDR3 runs to 12 residues. V shed 8 bases and J shed 11 bases, with 18 bases lying between them. The CDR3, as DNA: TGTGCCAGCGGGCAGGCCCCGAGGGGGGCTTTCTTT. Translation gives CASGQAPRGAFF.

The rearrangement links TRBV5-1 to TRBJ2-3, with D hard to call. V was shortened by 1 base and J by 1 base, with 7 bases between the two germline ends. This CDR3 region has 14 residues. Germline V gene lookup returns CDR1 SGHRS and CDR2 YFSETQ. The CDR3 reads CASSLWSGTDTQYF. CDR3 nucleotide sequence: TGCGCCAGCAGCTTGTGGTCAGGCACAGATACGCAGTATTTT.

The CDR3 sequence: CATSRGPRDTQYF. The DNA for the CDR3 is TGTGCCACCAGCAGAGGACCGAGGGATACGCAGTATTTT. V is TRBV15 and J is TRBJ2-3; D is undetermined. CDR1 LNHNV and CDR2 YYDKDF come from the germline V gene (reference sequence). Between the trimmed V and J ends, which lost 1 base and 6 bases, there was a span of 8 bases. The CDR3 contains 13 residues.

In its sample, this clone was seen a few times. This chain uses TRBV28 with TRBJ1-1; the D gene is possibly TRBD1 (5 bases). V was clipped by 3 bases and J by 9 bases, with 11 bases between them. This CDR3 is built from 12 residues. Germline lookup yields CDR1 MDHEN and CDR2 SYDVKM. The CDR3, as DNA: TGTGCCAGCAGTTTTCCGCAGGGAAAAGCTTTCTTT. Translating it yields CASSFPQGKAFF. Based on the CDR3 plus reference TRBV28 and TRBJ1-1, the full variable domain is DVKVTQSSRYLVKRTGEKVFLECVQDMDHENMFWYRQDPGLGLRLIYFSYDVKMKEKGDIPEGYSVSREKKERFSLILESASTNQTSMYLCASSFPQGKAFFGQGTRLTVV.

J is TRBJ2-5 and V is TRBV7-9, with D possibly matching TRBD2 (6 bases). V lost 4 bases and J 5 bases, leaving 17 bases between the germline ends. CDR1 is SEHNR, CDR2 FQNEAQ, per germline (reference sequence). The CDR3 is made up of 15 amino acids. Here the CDR3 reads CASSSRARGPETQYF. The CDR3 DNA reads as TGTGCCAGCAGCTCTAGAGCGCGGGGCCCGGAGACCCAGTACTTC.

The V and J genes are TRBV27 and TRBJ2-1; the D call may be TRBD1 or TRBD2 (5 bases each). This CDR3 is built from 13 residues. Trimming removed 6 bases from V and 8 bases from J, with 14 bases in between. Looked up from germline, CDR1 is MNHEY and CDR2 is SMNVEV (reference sequence). The chain's CDR3 is CASSLLRGHEQFF. CDR3 DNA: TGTGCCAGCAGCCTATTACGGGGCCATGAGCAGTTCTTC.

This clone has just one count. For the CDR3, the DNA is TGTGCCAGCAGTCTACTAGCGGGGACTTACAATGAGCAGTTCTTC. It codes for CASSLLAGTYNEQFF. The rearrangement joins TRBV6-4 to TRBJ2-1; TRBD2 agrees at 10 bases. Looked up from germline, CDR1 is MRHNA and CDR2 is SNTAGT. The length of the CDR3 is 15 residues. V was clipped by 5 bases and J by 4 bases; unmatched bases: 5.

This chain joins TRBV5-1 and TRBJ2-7, with D possibly being TRBD1 or TRBD2 (5 bases each). The CDR3 has 13 amino acids. Trimming took 0 bases from V and 4 from J, leaving 8 bases between them. Germline V gene data show CDR1 as SGHRS and CDR2 as YFSETQ. The CDR3 protein is CASSLGEGYEQYF. CDR3 sequence (DNA): TGCGCCAGCAGCTTGGGAGAGGGGTACGAGCAGTACTTC.

This clone was recorded a few times. This chain joins TRBV19 and TRBJ1-2; TRBD1 matches 9 bases. The CDR3 sequence is 16 residues long. The trim removed 5 bases at V and 0 bases at J, leaving 7 bases unmatched. The germline CDR1 and CDR2 sequences are LNHDA and SQIVND (reference sequence). The CDR3, as DNA: TGTGCCAGTAGTTTCGGACAGGGGAGAACTAACTATGGCTACACCTTC. Translating it yields CASSFGQGRTNYGYTF.